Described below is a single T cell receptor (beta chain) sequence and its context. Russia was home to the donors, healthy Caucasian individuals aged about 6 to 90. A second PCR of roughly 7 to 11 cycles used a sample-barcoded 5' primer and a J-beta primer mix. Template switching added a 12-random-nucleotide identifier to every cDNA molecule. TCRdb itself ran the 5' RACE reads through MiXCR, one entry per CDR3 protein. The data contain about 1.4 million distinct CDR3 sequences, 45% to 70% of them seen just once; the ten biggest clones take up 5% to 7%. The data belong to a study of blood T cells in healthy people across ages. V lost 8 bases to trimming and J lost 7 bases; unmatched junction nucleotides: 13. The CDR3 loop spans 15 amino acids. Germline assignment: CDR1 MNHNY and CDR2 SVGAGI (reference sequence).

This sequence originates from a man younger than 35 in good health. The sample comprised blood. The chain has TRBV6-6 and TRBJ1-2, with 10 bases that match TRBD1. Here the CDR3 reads CASLERTGGFAGYTF. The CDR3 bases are TGTGCCAGCTTAGAGAGGACAGGGGGTTTTGCTGGCTACACCTTC.